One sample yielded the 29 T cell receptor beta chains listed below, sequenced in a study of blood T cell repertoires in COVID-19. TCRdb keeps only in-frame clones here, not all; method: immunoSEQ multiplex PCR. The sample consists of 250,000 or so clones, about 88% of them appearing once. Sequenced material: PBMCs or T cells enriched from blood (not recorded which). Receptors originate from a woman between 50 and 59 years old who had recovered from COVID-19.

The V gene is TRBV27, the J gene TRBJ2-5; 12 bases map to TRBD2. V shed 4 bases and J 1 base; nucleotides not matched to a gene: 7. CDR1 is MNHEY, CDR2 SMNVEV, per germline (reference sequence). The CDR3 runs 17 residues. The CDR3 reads CASSSAGLAGRQETQYF. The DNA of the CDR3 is TGTGCCAGCAGTTCAGCTGGACTAGCGGGACGCCAAGAGACCCAGTACTTC.

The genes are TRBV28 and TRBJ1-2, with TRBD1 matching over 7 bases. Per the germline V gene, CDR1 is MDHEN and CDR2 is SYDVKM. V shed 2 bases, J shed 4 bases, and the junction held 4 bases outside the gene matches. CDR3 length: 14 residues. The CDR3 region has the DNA TGTGCCAGCAGTTTAACGACAGGGTCCTATGGCTACACCTTC. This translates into CASSLTTGSYGYTF.

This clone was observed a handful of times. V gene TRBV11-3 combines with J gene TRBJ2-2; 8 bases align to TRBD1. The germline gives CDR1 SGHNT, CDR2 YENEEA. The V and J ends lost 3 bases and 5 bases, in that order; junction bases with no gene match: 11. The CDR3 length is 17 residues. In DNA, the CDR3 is TGTGCCAGCAGCTTTGGGACAGGACAGGGAAGGACCGGGGAGCTGTTTTTT. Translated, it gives CASSFGTGQGRTGELFF. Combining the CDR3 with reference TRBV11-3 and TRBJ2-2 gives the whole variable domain EAGVVQSPRYKIIEKKQPVAFWCNPISGHNTLYWYLQNLGQGPELLIRYENEEAVDDSQLPKDRFSAERLKGVDSTLKIQPAELGDSAVYLCASSFGTGQGRTGELFFGEGSRLTVL.

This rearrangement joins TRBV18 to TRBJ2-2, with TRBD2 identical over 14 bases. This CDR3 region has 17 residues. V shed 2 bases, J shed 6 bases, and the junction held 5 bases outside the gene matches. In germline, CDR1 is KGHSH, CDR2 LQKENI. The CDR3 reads CASSPGTSGRVPGELFF. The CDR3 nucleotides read TGTGCCAGCTCACCAGGGACTAGCGGGAGAGTTCCCGGGGAGCTGTTTTTT.

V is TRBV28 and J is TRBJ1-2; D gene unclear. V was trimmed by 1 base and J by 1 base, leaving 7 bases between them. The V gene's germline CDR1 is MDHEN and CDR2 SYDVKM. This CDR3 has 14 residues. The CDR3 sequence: CASSLSVNNYGYTF. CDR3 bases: TGTGCCAGCAGTTTATCCGTAAATAACTATGGCTACACCTTC.

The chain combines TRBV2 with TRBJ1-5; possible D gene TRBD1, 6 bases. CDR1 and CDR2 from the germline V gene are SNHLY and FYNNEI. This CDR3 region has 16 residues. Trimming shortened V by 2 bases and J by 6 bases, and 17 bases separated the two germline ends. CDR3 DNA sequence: TGTGCCAGCAGTGAAATCAGGGGCGGGGGCGGTCAGCCCCAGCATTTT. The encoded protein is CASSEIRGGGGQPQHF.

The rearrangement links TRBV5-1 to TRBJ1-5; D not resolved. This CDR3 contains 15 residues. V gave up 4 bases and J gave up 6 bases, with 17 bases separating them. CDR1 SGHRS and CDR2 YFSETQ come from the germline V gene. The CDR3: CASSLLGSPGQPQHF. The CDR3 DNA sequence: TGCGCCAGCAGCCTCTTGGGCTCTCCCGGTCAGCCCCAGCATTTT.

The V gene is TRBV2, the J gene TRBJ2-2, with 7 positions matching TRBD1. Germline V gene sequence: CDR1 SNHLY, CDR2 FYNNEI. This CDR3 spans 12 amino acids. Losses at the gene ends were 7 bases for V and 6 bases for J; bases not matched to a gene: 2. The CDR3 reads CASNTGAGELFF. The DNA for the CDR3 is TGTGCCAGCAATACAGGGGCCGGGGAGCTGTTTTTT.

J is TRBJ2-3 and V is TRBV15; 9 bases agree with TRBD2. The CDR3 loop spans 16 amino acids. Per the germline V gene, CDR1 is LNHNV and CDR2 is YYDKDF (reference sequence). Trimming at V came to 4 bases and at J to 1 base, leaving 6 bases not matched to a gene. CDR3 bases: TGTGCCACCAGCACGCGGCGGGGGGGGCGCACAGATACGCAGTATTTT. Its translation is CATSTRRGGRTDTQYF.

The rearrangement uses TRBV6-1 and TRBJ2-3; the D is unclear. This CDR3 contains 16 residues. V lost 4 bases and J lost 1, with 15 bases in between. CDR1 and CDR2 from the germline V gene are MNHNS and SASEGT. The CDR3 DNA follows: TGTGCCAGCAGTGCCAAGCCGACTGGCGGCACAGATACGCAGTATTTT. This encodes CASSAKPTGGTDTQYF.

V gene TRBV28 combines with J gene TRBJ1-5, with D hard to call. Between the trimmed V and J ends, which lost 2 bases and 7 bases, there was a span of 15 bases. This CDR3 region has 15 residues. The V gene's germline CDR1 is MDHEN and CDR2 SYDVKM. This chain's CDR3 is CASSLLIPSGQPQHF. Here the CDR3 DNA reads TGTGCCAGCAGTTTACTTATTCCATCGGGGCAGCCCCAGCATTTT.

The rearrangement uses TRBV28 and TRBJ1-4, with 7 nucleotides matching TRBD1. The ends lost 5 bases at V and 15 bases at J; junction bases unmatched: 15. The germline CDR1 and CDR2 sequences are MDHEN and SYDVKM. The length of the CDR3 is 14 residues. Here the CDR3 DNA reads TGTGCCAGCAGTCTGACAGGGACTGGTAAAGGGTTGTTTTTT. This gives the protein CASSLTGTGKGLFF.

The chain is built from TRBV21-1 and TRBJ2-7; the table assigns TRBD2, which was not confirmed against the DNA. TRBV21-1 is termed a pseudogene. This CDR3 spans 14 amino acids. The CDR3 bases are TGTGCCAGCAGCCCACGTAGTATCACCTACGAGCAGTACTTC. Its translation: CASSPRSITYEQYF.

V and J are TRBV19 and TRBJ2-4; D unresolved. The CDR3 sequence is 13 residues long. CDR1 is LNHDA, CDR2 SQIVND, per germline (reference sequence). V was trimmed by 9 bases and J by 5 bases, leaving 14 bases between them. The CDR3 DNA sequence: TGTGCCAGCCTGAGATTTTCGGAAAACATTCAGTACTTC. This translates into CASLRFSENIQYF.

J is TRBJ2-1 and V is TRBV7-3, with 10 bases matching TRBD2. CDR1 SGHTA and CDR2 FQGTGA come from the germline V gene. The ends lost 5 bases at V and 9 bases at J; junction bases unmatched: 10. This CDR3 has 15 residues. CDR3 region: CASSDGTSVVGEQFF. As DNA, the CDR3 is TGTGCCAGCAGCGACGGGACTAGCGTAGTCGGTGAGCAGTTCTTC. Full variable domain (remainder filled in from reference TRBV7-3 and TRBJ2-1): GAGVSQTPSNKVTEKGKYVELRCDPISGHTALYWYRQSLGQGPEFLIYFQGTGAADDSGLPNDRFFAVRPEGSVSTLKIQRTERGDSAVYLCASSDGTSVVGEQFFGPGTRLTVL.

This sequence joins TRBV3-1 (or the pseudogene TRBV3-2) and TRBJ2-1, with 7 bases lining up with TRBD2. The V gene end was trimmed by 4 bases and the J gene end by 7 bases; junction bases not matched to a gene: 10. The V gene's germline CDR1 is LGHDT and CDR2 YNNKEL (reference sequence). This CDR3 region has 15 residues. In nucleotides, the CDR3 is TGTGCCAGCAGCCCAAGAACTAGCGTACGGAATGAGCAGTTCTTC. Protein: CASSPRTSVRNEQFF.

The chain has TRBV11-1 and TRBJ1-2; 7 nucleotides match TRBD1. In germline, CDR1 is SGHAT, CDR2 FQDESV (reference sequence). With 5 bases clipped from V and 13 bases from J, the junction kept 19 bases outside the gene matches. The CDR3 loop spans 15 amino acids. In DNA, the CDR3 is TGTGCCAGCAGCCGTGTTGGGCAGGGGGATATGTTTGTCACCTTC. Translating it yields CASSRVGQGDMFVTF. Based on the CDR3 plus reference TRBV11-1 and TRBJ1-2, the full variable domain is EAEVAQSPRYKITEKSQAVAFWCDPISGHATLYWYRQILGQGPELLVQFQDESVVDDSQLPKDRFSAERLKGVDSTLKIQPAELGDSAMYLCASSRVGQGDMFVTFGSGTRLTVV.

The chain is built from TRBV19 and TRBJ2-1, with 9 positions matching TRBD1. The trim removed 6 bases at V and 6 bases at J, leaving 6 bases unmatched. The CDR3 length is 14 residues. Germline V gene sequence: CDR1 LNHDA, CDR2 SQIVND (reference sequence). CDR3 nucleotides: TGTGCCAGTAGCCTACAGGGGGCGCGCAATGAGCAGTTCTTC. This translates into CASSLQGARNEQFF.

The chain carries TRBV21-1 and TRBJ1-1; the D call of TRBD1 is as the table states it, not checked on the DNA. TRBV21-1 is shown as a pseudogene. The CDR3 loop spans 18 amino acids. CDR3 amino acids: CASLGQGCAGVKDTEAFF. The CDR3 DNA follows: TGTGCGTCACTGGGGCAGGGGTGTGCAGGGGTTAAGGACACTGAAGCTTTCTTT.

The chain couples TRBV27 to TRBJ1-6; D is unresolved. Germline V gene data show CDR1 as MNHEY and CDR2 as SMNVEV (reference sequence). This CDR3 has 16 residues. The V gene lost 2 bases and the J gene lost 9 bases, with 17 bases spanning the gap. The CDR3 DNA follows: TGTGCCAGCAGTTTAAAGGTGTCCTGGGAGAGTTCACCCCTCCACTTT. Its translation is CASSLKVSWESSPLHF.

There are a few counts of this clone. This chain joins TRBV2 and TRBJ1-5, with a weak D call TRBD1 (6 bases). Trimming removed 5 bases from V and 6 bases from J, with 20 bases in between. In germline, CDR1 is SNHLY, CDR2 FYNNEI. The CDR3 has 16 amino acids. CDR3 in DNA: TGTGCCAGCAGTCAGGGGAGTACAGGGTTGTTTCAGCCCCAGCATTTT. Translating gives CASSQGSTGLFQPQHF.

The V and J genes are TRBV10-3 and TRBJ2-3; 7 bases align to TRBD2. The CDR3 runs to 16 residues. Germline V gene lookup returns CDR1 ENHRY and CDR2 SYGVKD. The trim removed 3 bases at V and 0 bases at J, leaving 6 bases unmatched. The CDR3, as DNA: TGTGCCATCAGTGAAGGGAGGGCTTACAGCACAGATACGCAGTATTTT. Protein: CAISEGRAYSTDTQYF.

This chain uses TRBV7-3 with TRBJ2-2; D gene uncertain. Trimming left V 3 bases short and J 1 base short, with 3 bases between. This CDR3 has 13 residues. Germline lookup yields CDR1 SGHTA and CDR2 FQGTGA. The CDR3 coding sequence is TGTGCCAGCAGCTTTCGGAACACCGGGGAGCTGTTTTTT. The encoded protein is CASSFRNTGELFF.

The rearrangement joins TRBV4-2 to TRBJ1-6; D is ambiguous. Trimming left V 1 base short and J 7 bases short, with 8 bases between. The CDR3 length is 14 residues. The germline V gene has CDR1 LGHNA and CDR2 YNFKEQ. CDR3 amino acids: CASSQGQSNSPLHF. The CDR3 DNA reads TGTGCCAGCAGCCAAGGGCAGTCGAATTCACCCCTCCACTTT.

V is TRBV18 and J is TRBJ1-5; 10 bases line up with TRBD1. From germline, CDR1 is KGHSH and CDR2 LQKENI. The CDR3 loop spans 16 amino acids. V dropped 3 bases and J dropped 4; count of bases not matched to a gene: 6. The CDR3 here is CASSPGRDRGNQPQHF. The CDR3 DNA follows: TGTGCCAGCTCACCCGGTCGGGACAGGGGTAATCAGCCCCAGCATTTT. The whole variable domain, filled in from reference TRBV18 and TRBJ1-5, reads NAGVMQNPRHLVRRRGQEARLRCSPMKGHSHVYWYRQLPEEGLKFMVYLQKENIIDESGMPKERFSAEFPKEGPSILRIQQVVRGDSAAYFCASSPGRDRGNQPQHFGDGTRLSIL.

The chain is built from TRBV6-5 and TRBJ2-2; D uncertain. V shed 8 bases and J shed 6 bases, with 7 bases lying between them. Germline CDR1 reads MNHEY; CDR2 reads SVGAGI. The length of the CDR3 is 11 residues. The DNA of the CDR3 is TGTGCCAGCGCGCAAGCCGGGGAGCTGTTTTTT. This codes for CASAQAGELFF.

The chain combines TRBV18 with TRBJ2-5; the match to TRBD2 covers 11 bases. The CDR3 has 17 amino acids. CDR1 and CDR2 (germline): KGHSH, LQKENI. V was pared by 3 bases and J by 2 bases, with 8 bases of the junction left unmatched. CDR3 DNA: TGTGCCAGCTCACCCAATTCCGGGACTAGCGGACAAGAGACCCAGTACTTC. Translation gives CASSPNSGTSGQETQYF.

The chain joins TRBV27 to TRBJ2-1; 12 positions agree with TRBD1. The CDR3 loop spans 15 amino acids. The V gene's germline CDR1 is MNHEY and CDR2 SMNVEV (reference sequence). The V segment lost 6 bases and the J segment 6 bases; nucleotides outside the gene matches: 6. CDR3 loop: CASSHGTGGINEQFF. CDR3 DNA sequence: TGTGCCAGCAGCCACGGGACAGGGGGCATCAATGAGCAGTTCTTC.

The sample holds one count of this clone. CDR3 in amino acids: CASSQTGTLQETQYF. CDR3 bases: TGTGCCAGCAGCCAAACCGGGACTTTACAAGAGACCCAGTACTTC. This chain joins TRBV28 and TRBJ2-5; the D gene is possibly TRBD2 (6 bases). Germline loops: CDR1 MDHEN, CDR2 SYDVKM. This CDR3 is 15 amino acids long. V shed 6 bases and J shed 2 bases, with 16 bases lying between them.